This TCR beta chain derives from a study of blood T cell repertoires in COVID-19. Germline CDR1 and CDR2: SGHNT and YYREEE (reference sequence). The CDR3 has 14 residues. Trimming pared 5 bases from V and 3 bases from J, leaving 14 bases between. Participants were placed into cohorts based on the clinical history they reported. Source study methods: It was from reference gene primer amplification that nucleated cell counts were estimated. Sequenced by immunoSEQ multiplex PCR; TCRdb stores in-frame clones only, minus some. The D gene and trimming were derived from the DNA, and the V and J assignments and clone size from that table. The sample holds 300,000 to 350,000 clones; roughly 85% are singletons and the top ten take 4% to 5%.

Sequencing used PBMCs or T cells enriched from blood (not recorded which). The chain employs TRBV5-4 and TRBJ1-2; D is perhaps TRBD1 (6 bases). This clonotype was sampled from a middle-aged woman with acute COVID-19. CDR3 coding DNA: TGTGCCAGCAGTACAGGGTTCTGGGACTATGGCTACACCTTC. This sequence encodes CASSTGFWDYGYTF.